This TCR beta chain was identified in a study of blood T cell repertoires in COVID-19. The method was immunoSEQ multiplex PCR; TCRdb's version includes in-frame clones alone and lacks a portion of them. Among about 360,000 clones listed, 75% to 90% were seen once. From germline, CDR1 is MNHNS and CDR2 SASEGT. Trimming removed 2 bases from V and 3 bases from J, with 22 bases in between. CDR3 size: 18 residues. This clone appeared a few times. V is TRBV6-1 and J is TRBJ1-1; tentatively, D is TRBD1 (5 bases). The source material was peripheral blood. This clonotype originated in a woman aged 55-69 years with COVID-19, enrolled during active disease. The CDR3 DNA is TGTGCCAGCAGTGAAACATTCTCGCGAAGGGGCAAGTACACTGAAGCTTTCTTT. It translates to CASSETFSRRGKYTEAFF.